This is a list of T cell receptor beta chains from one sample in a study of T cells expressing NK-cell markers. Using the 5' RACE reads, TCRdb records one entry per CDR3 protein without DNA. In all, the sample yields about 430,000 distinct CDR3 sequences. The sample comprised blood T cells: a sorted CD56 or NKG2C T cell subset, CD4+ or CD8+ T cells, or bulk PBMC T cells (not recorded which). Source of these receptors: a woman aged 45 to 65 in good health. CDR3s include the opening cysteine and the closing phenylalanine or tryptophan.

V,J,CDR3
TRBV10-3,TRBJ1-1,CAIRYRESTEAFF
TRBV24-1,TRBJ2-2,CATSDRDRVFGELFF
TRBV2,TRBJ1-1,CASVGSLNTEAFF
TRBV6-6,TRBJ2-1,CASSSLAGENEQFF
TRBV6-6,TRBJ2-5,CASSSPTGTGGTQYF
TRBV13,TRBJ2-1,CASSPRGTNNEQFF
TRBV27,TRBJ2-3,CASRPGPAGIPTDTQYF
TRBV30,TRBJ1-4,CAWSVRQINEKLFF
TRBV24-1,TRBJ1-2,CATSDARGGAKNYGYTF
TRBV5-1,TRBJ2-7,CASSGGLGYEQYF
TRBV7-3,TRBJ2-2,CASSSLTAGYTGELFF
TRBV12-3/TRBV12-4,TRBJ2-1,CASSPGLADNNEQFF
TRBV5-1,TRBJ2-5,CASSWGHTEETQYF
TRBV12-3/TRBV12-4,TRBJ2-1,CASSSLAGVISYNEQFF
TRBV5-1,TRBJ1-4,CASSVMDRYEKLFF
TRBV5-1,TRBJ1-2,CASSLVRANNYGYTF
TRBV10-1,TRBJ2-7,CASSEGQGGRYEQYF
TRBV5-5,TRBJ2-2,CASSFQSVRAGELFF
TRBV3-1,TRBJ1-1,CASSQPGREAFF
TRBV5-5,TRBJ1-5,CASNPGQTSNQPQHF
TRBV7-2,TRBJ2-2,CASSQDRRNTGELFF
TRBV11-2,TRBJ2-1,CASSLEGGSFGEQFF
TRBV20-1,TRBJ2-3,CSANLPREAQYF
TRBV20-1,TRBJ2-2,CSAGLAGGTGELFF
TRBV5-4,TRBJ2-1,CASSTQAGEYYNEQFF
TRBV29-1,TRBJ1-5,CSVGSSNQPQHF
TRBV5-1,TRBJ2-7,CASSFGSGRLYEQYF
TRBV5-1,TRBJ2-2,CASSLANRPQGIFTGELFF